These 31 T cell receptor beta chains share one sample of origin, sequenced in a study of blood T cell repertoires in COVID-19. The repertoire was sequenced with immunoSEQ multiplex PCR; TCRdb's copy has only in-frame clones and lacks some. Among under 200,000 clones listed, just under 80% were seen once. Material: peripheral blood. The receptors shown here come from a man aged 70 or older with active or convalescent COVID-19.

This rearrangement joins TRBV7-9 to TRBJ1-1; maybe TRBD1 (5 bases). Trimming removed 1 base from V and 2 bases from J, with 8 bases in between. This CDR3 contains 14 residues. The germline gives CDR1 SEHNR, CDR2 FQNEAQ (reference sequence). The CDR3 nucleotides are TGTGCCAGCAGCTTAGATCAGGGAAACACTGAAGCTTTCTTT. This encodes CASSLDQGNTEAFF.

In this sample, this clone turned up once. The chain links TRBV6-1 to TRBJ1-1; 7 nucleotides align to TRBD1. V was clipped by 2 bases and J by 1 base; unmatched bases: 4. CDR1 is MNHNS, CDR2 SASEGT, per germline. The CDR3 runs to 15 residues. As DNA, the CDR3 is TGTGCCAGCAGTGAACGGACAGGAGGGAACACTGAAGCTTTCTTT. It is translated as CASSERTGGNTEAFF.

The rearrangement links TRBV2 to TRBJ1-5, with 7 bases identical to TRBD1. This CDR3 region has 13 residues. V trimming: 6 bases; J trimming: 5 bases; junction bases outside the gene matches: 4. The germline CDR1 and CDR2 sequences are SNHLY and FYNNEI. The CDR3 bases are TGTGCCAGCAGCGGACAGGCCTATCAGCCCCAGCATTTT. Translating it yields CASSGQAYQPQHF.

The chain has TRBV19 and TRBJ1-1, with D possibly being TRBD1 (6 bases). The V and J ends lost 6 bases and 6 bases respectively, with 14 bases between them. The CDR3 totals 13 residues. From germline, CDR1 is LNHDA and CDR2 SQIVND (reference sequence). The CDR3 DNA sequence: TGTGCCAGTAGAGCCCAGGGGCGGCCTGAAGCTTTCTTT. This codes for CASRAQGRPEAFF.

In this sample, this clone turned up once. V gene TRBV9 combines with J gene TRBJ1-3, with D unclear. V was cut by 3 bases and J by 0 bases, with 13 bases left in between. The CDR3 loop spans 16 amino acids. Looked up from germline, CDR1 is SGDLS and CDR2 is YYNGEE. The CDR3 region is CASSAFRGYSGNTIYF. In DNA form, the CDR3 reads TGTGCCAGCAGCGCCTTCAGAGGGTACTCTGGAAACACCATATATTTT.

In nucleotides, the CDR3 is TGTGCAAGTCGTCCAGGTGGGCTAGCGGGGGGCAAAAGACAAGAGACCCAGTACTTC. Protein product: CASRPGGLAGGKRQETQYF. The chain has TRBV12-2 and TRBJ2-5; whether TRBD2, the table's D call, matches the DNA was not checked. TRBV12-2 is annotated as a pseudogene. The CDR3 has 19 amino acids.

The chain couples TRBV29-1 to TRBJ2-4, with D uncertain. There are 13 residues in the CDR3. Trimming shortened V by 6 bases and J by 5 bases, and 14 bases separated the two germline ends. Looked up from germline, CDR1 is SQVTM and CDR2 is ANQGSEA. The CDR3 nucleotides are TGCAGCGTCGAAACAGAAATCCAAAACATTCAGTACTTC. Translating it yields CSVETEIQNIQYF.

This chain links TRBV30 with TRBJ1-3, with 9 bases identical to TRBD1. Germline V gives CDR1 GTSNPN, CDR2 SVGIG (reference sequence). There are 15 residues in the CDR3. The ends lost 5 bases at V and 1 base at J; junction bases unmatched: 6. The CDR3 region is CAWAQGASSGNTIYF. In DNA, the CDR3 is TGTGCCTGGGCACAGGGGGCCTCTTCTGGAAACACCATATATTTT.

This clone was counted only a few times. The genes are TRBV4-2 and TRBJ2-1, with TRBD2 matching over 7 bases. Trimming at V came to 0 bases and at J to 5 bases, leaving 4 bases not matched to a gene. This CDR3 has 15 amino acids. Germline loops: CDR1 LGHNA, CDR2 YNFKEQ. CDR3 loop: CASSQDFGRNNEQFF. The CDR3 DNA sequence: TGTGCCAGCAGCCAAGATTTCGGGAGGAACAATGAGCAGTTCTTC.

The CDR3 reads CASSETGTISYNEQFF. CDR3 coding DNA: TGCGCCAGCAGCGAGACCGGGACAATCTCCTACAATGAGCAGTTCTTC. The chain is built from TRBV5-1 and TRBJ2-1; D is possibly TRBD1 (6 bases). The V end was cut by 4 bases, the J end by 0 bases, with 14 bases between. The CDR3 sequence is 16 residues long. Per the germline V gene, CDR1 is SGHRS and CDR2 is YFSETQ.

The gene calls are TRBV18 and TRBJ1-3; D unclear. The germline CDR1 and CDR2 sequences are KGHSH and LQKENI. Trimming stripped 2 bases from V and 0 bases from J, with 8 bases between. The CDR3 runs to 15 residues. The chain's CDR3 is CASSPGRTSGNTIYF. The CDR3 DNA reads as TGTGCCAGCTCACCAGGCCGAACCTCTGGAAACACCATATATTTT.

This clone is a singleton in its sample. This sequence joins TRBV6-7 and TRBJ1-6; 7 bases align to TRBD1. TRBV6-7 is an open reading frame whose function is uncertain. After removal of 5 bases from V and 12 bases from J, the junction contained 16 bases not matched to a gene. This CDR3 has 16 residues. The CDR3 reads CASSKPPGQYKLPLHF. The CDR3 DNA reads TGTGCCAGCAGTAAACCACCGGGACAGTACAAGTTACCCCTCCACTTT.

This chain joins TRBV28 and TRBJ1-1; 12 bases line up with TRBD1. This CDR3 spans 16 amino acids. Per the germline V gene, CDR1 is MDHEN and CDR2 is SYDVKM. With 6 bases clipped from V and 2 bases from J, the junction kept 7 bases outside the gene matches. The CDR3 coding sequence is TGTGCCAGCAGCGCCGGGACAGGGGGCCGCAACACTGAAGCTTTCTTT. Translated, it gives CASSAGTGGRNTEAFF. The variable domain in full, completed from reference TRBV28 and TRBJ1-1, reads DVKVTQSSRYLVKRTGEKVFLECVQDMDHENMFWYRQDPGLGLRLIYFSYDVKMKEKGDIPEGYSVSREKKERFSLILESASTNQTSMYLCASSAGTGGRNTEAFFGQGTRLTVV.

Written as DNA, the CDR3 is TGTGCCAGCAGCCCCACACAGGGGGCGGGCGCTGAAGCTTTCTTT. As protein: CASSPTQGAGAEAFF. The V call is TRBV14, the J call TRBJ1-1, with 9 bases lining up with TRBD1. With 4 bases clipped from V and 6 bases from J, the junction kept 9 bases outside the gene matches. CDR1 and CDR2 (germline): SGHDN, FVKESK. The CDR3 is 15 amino acids.

The V gene is TRBV7-2, the J gene TRBJ1-5; 8 positions agree with TRBD1. From germline, CDR1 is SGHTA and CDR2 FQGNSA. The CDR3 length is 15 residues. The trim removed 4 bases at V and 4 bases at J, leaving 6 bases unmatched. As DNA, the CDR3 is TGTGCCAGCAGCTCCGGGACAGGAGGAAATCAGCCCCAGCATTTT. Protein: CASSSGTGGNQPQHF.

The chain combines TRBV19 with TRBJ1-1; the D is unclear. With 4 bases removed from V and 0 bases from J, the gap between germline ends came to 6 bases. The CDR3 contains 13 residues. Germline loops: CDR1 LNHDA, CDR2 SQIVND (reference sequence). CDR3 protein: CASSKSMNTEAFF. CDR3 coding DNA: TGTGCCAGTAGTAAGAGCATGAACACTGAAGCTTTCTTT.

Comment on this clone: Other DNA sequences in this sample translate to the same CDR3. The chain carries TRBV5-6 and TRBJ2-3; 13 bases fit TRBD2. The trim removed 3 bases at V and 6 bases at J, leaving 4 bases unmatched. The CDR3 is made up of 15 amino acids. Germline CDR1 reads SGHDT; CDR2 reads YYEEEE. This CDR3 is CASSSRLAGGDTQYF. The CDR3 DNA reads as TGTGCCAGCAGCTCCCGACTAGCGGGGGGCGATACGCAGTATTTT.

The chain recombines TRBV7-2 with TRBJ1-1, with 7 bases aligning to TRBD1. The CDR3 covers 18 residues. Germline V lookup: CDR1 SGHTA, CDR2 FQGNSA. With V trimmed by 2 bases and J by 4 bases, 16 bases remained unmatched. DNA for the CDR3: TGTGCCAGCAGCTTAAGGACGGGAACAGGGGAATGGGGCACTGAAGCTTTCTTT. Residues: CASSLRTGTGEWGTEAFF.

This chain connects TRBV4-1 to TRBJ1-2; 7 positions match TRBD1. Per the germline V gene, CDR1 is MGHRA and CDR2 is YSYEKL. With V trimmed by 1 base and J by 6 bases, 8 bases remained unmatched. The CDR3 has 15 residues. The CDR3 region is CASSQVGQAFDGYTF. CDR3 bases: TGCGCCAGCAGCCAAGTCGGACAGGCCTTTGATGGCTACACCTTC.

The count of this clone is one. This sequence joins TRBV29-1 and TRBJ2-1; perhaps TRBD1 as D (5 bases). Germline lookup yields CDR1 SQVTM and CDR2 ANQGSEA. Deletions cut 6 bases from V and 7 bases from J, with 7 bases between. This CDR3 is 10 amino acids long. For the CDR3, the DNA is TGCAGCGTGGCAGGGAATGAGCAGTTCTTC. It specifies CSVAGNEQFF.

The V gene is TRBV18, the J gene TRBJ1-5, with a possible D match to TRBD1 (5 bases). The CDR3 is made up of 14 amino acids. Trimming pared 3 bases from V and 2 bases from J, leaving 8 bases between. Per germline, CDR1 KGHSH and CDR2 LQKENI. CDR3 nucleotide sequence: TGTGCCAGCTCACCGGACAACGGCAATCAGCCCCAGCATTTT. Translating it yields CASSPDNGNQPQHF. The whole variable domain, filled in from reference TRBV18 and TRBJ1-5, reads NAGVMQNPRHLVRRRGQEARLRCSPMKGHSHVYWYRQLPEEGLKFMVYLQKENIIDESGMPKERFSAEFPKEGPSILRIQQVVRGDSAAYFCASSPDNGNQPQHFGDGTRLSIL.

The chain joins TRBV27 to TRBJ2-2; 7 bases line up with TRBD2. The V segment lost 6 bases and the J segment 3 bases; nucleotides outside the gene matches: 10. CDR3 length: 16 amino acids. Germline assignment: CDR1 MNHEY and CDR2 SMNVEV (reference sequence). The CDR3 sequence is CASRRDPAGYTGELFF. The CDR3 DNA follows: TGTGCCAGCAGGCGGGACCCAGCGGGATACACCGGGGAGCTGTTTTTT.

V gene TRBV5-4 combines with J gene TRBJ2-3, with 10 bases that match TRBD2. This CDR3 spans 17 amino acids. CDR1 and CDR2 from the germline V gene are SGHNT and YYREEE (reference sequence). J gave up 2 bases and V 4 bases, and 10 bases lay outside the gene matches. The CDR3 sequence is CASSPDLAGGPTDTQYF. The CDR3 DNA reads as TGTGCCAGCAGCCCGGATTTAGCGGGGGGCCCCACAGATACGCAGTATTTT.

This clone was seen only a few times. This chain uses TRBV2 with TRBJ2-1, with 7 bases that match TRBD1. CDR1 is SNHLY, CDR2 FYNNEI, per germline. The V gene end was trimmed by 1 base and the J gene end by 2 bases; junction bases not matched to a gene: 2. CDR3 length: 15 amino acids. The CDR3 bases are TGTGCCAGCAGTGAAGAGACAGGGACCTACAATGAGCAGTTCTTC. Residues: CASSEETGTYNEQFF. Using reference TRBV2 and TRBJ2-1 for the parts outside the CDR3, the full variable domain is EPEVTQTPSHQVTQMGQEVILRCVPISNHLYFYWYRQILGQKVEFLVSFYNNEISEKSEIFDDQFSVERPDGSNFTLKIRSTKLEDSAMYFCASSEETGTYNEQFFGPGTRLTVL.

The chain links TRBV11-2 to TRBJ1-1; the D gene is possibly TRBD1 (6 bases). Germline V lookup: CDR1 SGHAT, CDR2 FQNNGV. This CDR3 has 13 amino acids. V shed 5 bases and J shed 1 base, with 8 bases lying between them. The CDR3 DNA is TGTGCCAGCAGCGAGGACAGGAACACTGAAGCTTTCTTT. Encoded protein: CASSEDRNTEAFF.

This clone was detected only once. The chain recombines TRBV27 with TRBJ2-1; no clear D. The CDR3 contains 14 residues. Deletions cut 0 bases from V and 7 bases from J, with 10 bases between. Germline CDR1 is MNHEY and CDR2 is SMNVEV (reference sequence). This CDR3 reads CASSLSNARNEQFF. CDR3 bases: TGTGCCAGCAGTTTATCGAACGCTAGGAATGAGCAGTTCTTC.

V usage is TRBV12-3 or TRBV12-4 and J usage is TRBJ1-1; D unclear. The V gene lost 1 base and the J gene lost 2 bases, with 5 bases spanning the gap. This CDR3 is built from 13 residues. Here the CDR3 DNA reads TGTGCCAGCAGTTTAGTCTTAAACACTGAAGCTTTCTTT. Translated, it gives CASSLVLNTEAFF.

This chain links TRBV6-5 with TRBJ2-1; D possibly corresponds to TRBD2 (6 bases). The ends were cut back, 6 bases at V and 5 bases at J, with 14 bases in the middle. CDR3 length: 14 amino acids. CDR1 and CDR2 from the germline V gene are MNHEY and SVGAGI. This chain's CDR3 is CASSLTSKNNEQFF. DNA for the CDR3: TGTGCCAGCAGCCTGACTAGTAAGAACAATGAGCAGTTCTTC.

This chain joins TRBV7-9 and TRBJ1-1, with D possibly being TRBD1 (6 bases). The germline V and J ends were trimmed by 5 bases and 4 bases, with 8 bases remaining between them. The CDR3 totals 12 residues. Germline CDR1 is SEHNR and CDR2 is FQNEAQ (reference sequence). CDR3 sequence (DNA): TGTGCCAGCAGCCCAGGGGTCACTGAAGCTTTCTTT. It translates to CASSPGVTEAFF. Together with reference TRBV7-9 and TRBJ1-1, the CDR3 gives the full variable domain: DTGVSQNPRHKITKRGQNVTFRCDPISEHNRLYWYRQTLGQGPEFLTYFQNEAQLEKSRLLSDRFSAERPKGSFSTLEIQRTEQGDSAMYLCASSPGVTEAFFGQGTRLTVV.

The rearrangement uses TRBV5-1 and TRBJ2-1; D is perhaps TRBD1 (6 bases). Trimming left V 4 bases short and J 7 bases short, with 18 bases between. Looked up from germline, CDR1 is SGHRS and CDR2 is YFSETQ. The CDR3 spans 15 residues. CDR3 DNA sequence: TGCGCCAGCAGCCTACCCGGGACATCGGGTAATGAGCAGTTCTTC. This encodes CASSLPGTSGNEQFF.

The genes are TRBV20-1 and TRBJ1-1; weak D call: TRBD1 (5 bases). This CDR3 has 14 amino acids. CDR1 DFQATT and CDR2 SNEGSKA come from the germline V gene (reference sequence). Deletions cut 3 bases from V and 2 bases from J, with 13 bases between. As DNA, the CDR3 is TGCAGTGCTAGTGGGGGACTCCCAAACACTGAAGCTTTCTTT. As protein: CSASGGLPNTEAFF.